The clone carrying this TCR beta chain came up a few times. Its antigen is as yet unknown. These data come from a study of T cell responses to AZD1222 COVID-19 vaccine. Study-level information: Pooled samples include second doses given at about 4 or 12 weeks. Notes on the study in general: Only after the peak T cell response were repertoires sampled. Donors were chiefly white British, with a greater number of females, and clonal diversity was perhaps underestimated. Once two AZD1222 doses were given, Spike-specific TCR breadth and depth went up.

This CDR3 is built from 11 residues. Germline V gene sequence: CDR1 SGHDT, CDR2 YYEEEE. Trimming cost V 10 bases and J 0 bases, with 5 bases left between them. Assay used: immunoSEQ multiplex PCR; TCRdb lists only in-frame clones, some missing. Of under 200,000 clones listed, roughly 93% are singletons. This TCR was recovered from an adult in good health. J is TRBJ1-3 and V is TRBV5-6; no firm D call. The sequencing used peripheral blood, collected on day 0 of AZD1222 vaccination. For the CDR3, the DNA is TGTGCCTCCACCTCTGGAAACACCATATATTTT. It yields the protein CASTSGNTIYF.